Described below is a single TCR beta chain sequence and its context. This record belongs to a study of blood T cell repertoires in COVID-19. At the level of the study: Acute and convalescent COVID-19 samples came from the United States, Italy and Spain. T cells, B-cell-depleted T cells, or PBMCs supplied cDNA or gDNA.

The CDR3 loop spans 15 amino acids. Germline CDR1 is ENHRY and CDR2 is SYGVKD. The V segment lost 6 bases and the J segment 2 bases; nucleotides outside the gene matches: 5. As processed by the authors: Scientists estimated how many nucleated cells there were by amplifying reference gene primers. This table comes from immunoSEQ multiplex PCR, and its TCRdb copy is limited to in-frame clones, with some not included. V and J calls plus clone size are reproduced from that table; the DNA served to infer D and trimming. The sample has approximately 140,000 clones; approximately 88% are singletons. The sequence derives from a man in his 70s with active COVID-19. Sequences were obtained from peripheral blood. V usage is TRBV10-3 and J usage is TRBJ2-7; the match to TRBD2 covers 12 bases. The CDR3: CAIRLTSGSAYEQYF. The CDR3 DNA reads TGTGCCATCAGGCTGACTAGCGGGAGCGCCTACGAGCAGTACTTC.